These T cell receptor beta chains were read from a single sample in a study of T cell repertoires in aging, cancer and after chemotherapy. TCRdb analysed the multiplex PCR reads with MiXCR anew, one entry per CDR3 protein. Here the sample spans about 4,300 distinct CDR3 sequences, 35% to 45% being singletons. Source material: blood. The source of these receptors is a human donor with a blood cancer. The CDR3 runs from the conserved cysteine through the conserved F or W. D genes are given only for firm matches. The listing skips clone size in some rows; elsewhere it reads once, few, many or a size class.

TRBD2,.,TRBJ2-3,TRBV19,CASSILAGTTDTQYF,TGTGCCAGTAGTATTCTAGCGGGAACCACAGATACGCAGTATTTT
.,.,TRBJ1-5,TRBV19,CASSIVKGQPQHF,TGTGCCAGTAGTATAGTAAAGGGACAACCCCAGCATTTT
.,.,TRBJ2-3,TRBV30,CAWSAGVADTQYF,TGTGCCTGGAGTGCTGGTGTCGCTGATACGCAGTATTTT
.,medium-sized,TRBJ2-6,TRBV27,CASALSGANVLTF,TGTGCCAGCGCCCTTTCTGGGGCCAACGTCCTGACTTTC
TRBD1,.,TRBJ1-1,TRBV19,CATSIAGGAGEAFF,TGTGCCACTAGTATCGCAGGGGGCGCGGGTGAAGCTTTCTTT
.,few,TRBJ1-4,TRBV19,CASSVLRGISNEKLFF,TGTGCCAGTAGTGTTCTTCGGGGCATAAGTAATGAAAAACTGTTTTTT
TRBD2,few,TRBJ2-1,TRBV27,CASSLYSGTRYNEQFF,TGTGCCAGCAGTTTATATTCCGGGACTAGGTACAATGAGCAGTTCTTC
.,.,TRBJ2-7,TRBV5-5,CASSLTTGVVTYEQYF,TGTGCCAGCAGCCTAACGACAGGCGTGGTTACCTACGAGCAGTACTTC
TRBD2,.,TRBJ2-2,TRBV5-1,CASSLFGGSRTGELFF,TGCGCCAGCAGCTTGTTCGGCGGGAGTCGAACCGGGGAGCTGTTTTTT
TRBD2,.,TRBJ2-1,TRBV6-1,CASSWTSGRLNEQFF,TGTGCCAGCAGCTGGACTAGCGGGAGGTTAAATGAGCAGTTCTTC
TRBD2,few,TRBJ2-3,TRBV6-5,CATNPAGSTDTQYF,TGTGCCACTAACCCAGCGGGAAGCACAGATACGCAGTATTTT
.,.,TRBJ2-4,TRBV30,CAWSPPRLAKNIQYF,TGTGCCTGGAGCCCCCCTAGACTAGCCAAAAACATTCAGTACTTC
TRBD2,medium-sized,TRBJ2-1,TRBV18,CASSPPGLAGGYNEQFF,TGTGCCAGCTCGCCACCTGGACTAGCGGGAGGGTACAATGAGCAGTTCTTC
.,large,TRBJ2-2,TRBV19,CASRTFASAGELFF,TGTGCCAGTAGGACTTTCGCGAGCGCCGGGGAGCTGTTTTTT
TRBD1,medium-sized,TRBJ2-2,TRBV19,CASSTTGVPSGELFF,TGTGCCAGTAGTACCACAGGGGTACCCAGCGGGGAGCTGTTTTTT
.,.,TRBJ1-6,TRBV29-1,CSVGTARQGPLHF,TGCAGCGTTGGAACAGCTCGTCAAGGGCCCCTCCACTTT
.,.,TRBJ1-4,TRBV18,CASSLTKGGANEKLFF,TGTGCCAGCTCACTAACTAAGGGGGGAGCTAATGAAAAACTGTTTTTT
.,.,TRBJ2-7,TRBV5-1,CASSFSSGSYEQYF,TGCGCCAGCAGCTTCTCGTCCGGCAGTTACGAGCAGTACTTC
TRBD1,few,TRBJ1-5,TRBV30,CAWSKNRGQQPQHF,TGTGCCTGGAGTAAGAACAGGGGGCAGCAGCCCCAGCATTTT
.,few,TRBJ1-6,TRBV19,CASTQQGSVSPLHF,TGTGCCAGTACCCAGCAGGGATCCGTTTCACCCCTCCACTTT
.,few,TRBJ2-3,TRBV27,CASLSNTDTQYF,TGTGCCAGTTTATCTAACACAGATACGCAGTATTTT
.,.,TRBJ1-2,TRBV18,CASSREGSYGYTF,TGTGCCAGCTCACGGGAGGGAAGCTATGGCTACACCTTC
.,large,TRBJ2-2,TRBV19,CASSIPMTATRNTGELFF,TGTGCCAGTAGTATTCCCATGACTGCTACCCGGAACACCGGGGAGCTGTTTTTT
TRBD2,.,TRBJ2-1,TRBV5-1,CASTFRASGSYEQFF,TGCGCCAGCACCTTTCGGGCTAGCGGGAGCTATGAGCAGTTCTTC
.,.,TRBJ1-2,TRBV7-9,CASTSYVGYGYTF,TGTGCCAGCACCAGTTACGTGGGCTATGGCTACACCTTC
TRBD2,.,TRBJ2-3,TRBV10-3,CAISESKAGADTQYF,TGTGCCATCAGTGAGTCGAAAGCGGGAGCAGATACGCAGTATTTT
.,.,TRBJ2-7,TRBV5-1,CASSETGSYEQYF,TGCGCCAGCAGCGAGACAGGTTCCTACGAGCAGTACTTC
TRBD1,few,TRBJ2-5,TRBV5-4,CASSLGSPTGGLETQYF,TGTGCCAGCAGCTTGGGATCTCCGACAGGGGGCTTGGAGACCCAGTACTTC
.,medium-sized,TRBJ2-2,TRBV27,CASSLSGSGELFF,TGTGCCAGCAGTTTAAGCGGATCCGGGGAGCTGTTTTTT
TRBD2,few,TRBJ2-7,TRBV27,CASSLSSSGGYEQYF,TGTGCCAGCAGTTTAAGTTCTAGCGGAGGATACGAGCAGTACTTC
TRBD1,.,TRBJ1-4,TRBV5-4,CASSARGTNEKLFF,TGTGCCAGCAGCGCCAGGGGGACTAATGAAAAACTGTTTTTT
TRBD1,.,TRBJ2-3,TRBV7-9,CASSSPKGGRGRADTQYF,TGTGCCAGCAGCTCCCCCAAAGGGGGAAGGGGGCGCGCAGATACGCAGTATTTT
.,.,TRBJ1-5,TRBV19,CASSIDGGRQPHHF,TGTGCCAGTAGTATAGACGGGGGACGGCAGCCCCACCATTTT
.,.,TRBJ1-1,TRBV5-4,CASSFIQGGTEAFF,TGTGCCAGCAGCTTCATTCAAGGGGGCACTGAAGCTTTCTTT
TRBD2,.,TRBJ2-3,TRBV5-3,CASSLAGGLAESTDTQYF,TGCGCCAGCAGCTTGGCCGGGGGACTAGCGGAGAGCACAGATACGCAGTATTTT
.,.,TRBJ2-4,TRBV15,CATSRSGGTFGAIQYF,.
.,.,TRBJ2-3,TRBV9,CASSVNTATDTQYF,TGTGCCAGCAGCGTTAACACGGCTACAGATACGCAGTATTTT
.,few,TRBJ2-3,TRBV6-1,CASSFKGTDTQYF,TGTGCCAGCAGTTTTAAAGGCACAGATACGCAGTATTTT
TRBD2,few,TRBJ2-2,TRBV6-6,CASSTFPGLANTGELFF,TGTGCCAGCAGTACTTTTCCGGGACTAGCTAACACCGGGGAGCTGTTTTTT
TRBD2,.,TRBJ2-5,TRBV13,CASSQPKPGTGLTSGNVQYF,TGTGCCAGCAGTCAACCCAAACCAGGGACAGGATTGACTAGCGGGAATGTCCAGTACTTC
TRBD1,once,TRBJ2-3,TRBV12-3/TRBV12-4,CASSLGTGGTDTQYF,TGTGCCAGCAGCCTCGGGACAGGAGGCACAGATACGCAGTATTTT
TRBD2,few,TRBJ2-1,TRBV5-4,CASSTSGPYNEQFF,TGTGCCAGCAGCACTAGCGGCCCTTACAATGAGCAGTTCTTC
TRBD2,.,TRBJ2-1,TRBV27,CASSKTSGNIYNEQFF,TGTGCCAGCAGTAAGACTAGCGGGAACATCTACAATGAGCAGTTCTTC
.,.,TRBJ2-2,TRBV5-4,CASSLLLGGLLAGELFF,TGTGCCAGCAGCTTGCTCTTAGGGGGGCTTTTGGCCGGGGAGCTGTTTTTT
TRBD2,medium-sized,TRBJ2-1,TRBV29-1,CSVPRAGDYNEQFF,TGCAGCGTGCCTAGAGCGGGGGACTACAATGAGCAGTTCTTC
.,.,TRBJ2-3,TRBV6-5,CASTAEGNTDTQYF,TGTGCCAGCACGGCCGAAGGGAACACAGATACGCAGTATTTT